Each of the 29 T cell receptor beta chains below was sequenced from the same sample in a study of cytomegalovirus exposure and HLA in healthy donors. Primers: 60 Vbeta forward and 13 Jbeta reverse. TCRdb keeps only in-frame clones here, not all; method: immunoSEQ multiplex PCR. The sample lists some 140,000 clones; 80% were seen once. Sequencing input: PBMCs. The receptors shown here come from a young man in good health.

This clone was found a few times. The V gene is TRBV6-1, the J gene TRBJ2-7; tentative D call: TRBD2 (7 bases). This CDR3 is built from 16 residues. The germline V gene has CDR1 MNHNS and CDR2 SASEGT. With 0 bases removed from V and 5 bases from J, the gap between germline ends came to 17 bases. The CDR3 here is CASSEALRGAPHEQYF. DNA of the CDR3: TGTGCCAGCAGTGAAGCGCTTCGGGGGGCCCCCCACGAGCAGTACTTC.

Notes on this clone: The sample carries other DNA sequences with the same CDR3. The chain links TRBV4-1 to TRBJ2-7, with D maybe TRBD1 (5 bases). The CDR3 totals 14 residues. The germline V gene encodes CDR1 MGHRA and CDR2 YSYEKL. V lost 0 bases and J lost 1, with 7 bases in between. CDR3 DNA sequence: TGCGCCAGCAGCCAAGATAGGGGTTCCTACGAGCAGTACTTC. Translation: CASSQDRGSYEQYF.

This chain connects TRBV5-1 to TRBJ2-7; TRBD1 might be the D (6 bases). CDR3 length equals 14 residues. Germline V CDR1 and CDR2: SGHRS, YFSETQ. The germline V and J ends were trimmed by 0 bases and 3 bases, with 10 bases remaining between them. CDR3 DNA: TGCGCCAGCAGCTTGGTGGGACACTTCTACGAGCAGTACTTC. Protein: CASSLVGHFYEQYF.

The chain carries TRBV7-6 and TRBJ2-7; tentatively, D is TRBD2 (5 bases). The germline V gene has CDR1 SGHVS and CDR2 FNYEAQ. CDR3 size: 14 residues. V was pared by 5 bases and J by 3 bases, with 14 bases between. Here the CDR3 reads CASSPEGGVYEQYF. CDR3 nucleotide sequence: TGTGCCAGCAGCCCAGAGGGCGGAGTCTACGAGCAGTACTTC.

The chain joins TRBV7-9 to TRBJ2-3, with D unresolved. This CDR3 spans 15 amino acids. Germline values: CDR1 SEHNR, CDR2 FQNEAQ (reference sequence). V gave up 4 bases and J gave up 4 bases, with 15 bases separating them. CDR3 residues: CASSWNRRRPDTQYF. CDR3 sequence (DNA): TGTGCCAGCAGCTGGAACAGACGGCGCCCAGATACGCAGTATTTT.

The chain joins TRBV6-5 to TRBJ1-2; D remains ambiguous. In germline, CDR1 is MNHEY, CDR2 SVGAGI. The CDR3 has 13 residues. Trimming pared 6 bases from V and 2 bases from J, leaving 10 bases between. CDR3 bases: TGTGCCAGCAGCAACGGCGGGAACTATGGCTACACCTTC. This sequence encodes CASSNGGNYGYTF.

The chain joins TRBV28 to TRBJ1-5; D is uncertain. This CDR3 has 12 amino acids. Trimming took 8 bases from V and 7 from J, leaving 12 bases between them. Germline CDR1 is MDHEN and CDR2 is SYDVKM. CDR3 nucleotide sequence: TGTGCCAGCTCTGGCCCAATCCAGCCCCAGCATTTT. Its protein product is CASSGPIQPQHF.

This clone was counted once. This chain links TRBV29-1 with TRBJ2-5, with D possibly being TRBD1 (5 bases). The CDR3 is 12 amino acids. V dropped 4 bases and J dropped 5 bases, with 11 bases sitting between them. Germline V gene data show CDR1 as SQVTM and CDR2 as ANQGSEA. CDR3: CSVVGPRETQYF. The CDR3 nucleotides read TGCAGCGTTGTGGGGCCTCGGGAGACCCAGTACTTC.

The chain is built from TRBV19 and TRBJ1-2; TRBD1 is a possible D gene (6 bases). V lost 3 bases, J lost 1 base, and 15 bases lay in between. Germline-derived CDR1 and CDR2 are LNHDA and SQIVND (reference sequence). The CDR3 has 16 residues. This chain's CDR3 is CASSIRGASRNYGYTF. The CDR3 coding sequence is TGTGCCAGTAGTATTCGGGGGGCCAGTCGTAACTATGGCTACACCTTC.

V and J are TRBV6-6 and TRBJ1-2; D not certain. This CDR3 spans 14 amino acids. V shed 0 bases and J shed 4 bases, with 9 bases lying between them. Germline V CDR1 and CDR2: MNHNY, SVGAGI (reference sequence). The CDR3 loop is CASSYSLDSYGYTF. The DNA for the CDR3 is TGTGCCAGCAGTTACTCGTTGGACTCCTATGGCTACACCTTC.

The chain carries TRBV19 and TRBJ2-7; no clear D. The CDR3 length is 12 residues. The germline V gene encodes CDR1 LNHDA and CDR2 SQIVND (reference sequence). V was pared by 3 bases and J by 9 bases, with 12 bases between. CDR3 nucleotide sequence: TGTGCCAGTAGTATGAATCCAGATCGGCAGTACTTC. Translation: CASSMNPDRQYF.

V is TRBV29-1 and J is TRBJ2-3; possibly TRBD2 for D (7 bases). The CDR3 consists of 12 residues. Trimming pared 4 bases from V and 9 bases from J, leaving 14 bases between. Germline V lookup: CDR1 SQVTM, CDR2 ANQGSEA. CDR3: CSVASGRGTQYF. The CDR3 DNA is TGCAGCGTTGCTTCAGGGAGGGGGACGCAGTATTTT.

J is TRBJ2-1 and V is TRBV29-1; 12 positions agree with TRBD2. The CDR3 has 15 amino acids. Germline CDR1 reads SQVTM; CDR2 reads ANQGSEA. Trimming took 6 bases from V and 9 from J; bases not matched to a gene: 12. CDR3 bases: TGCAGCGTCCTCCTAGCGGGAGGGCCCTTTGGTGAGCAGTTCTTC. It is translated as CSVLLAGGPFGEQFF.

The chain joins TRBV27 to TRBJ2-7, with 10 positions matching TRBD1. V was clipped by 5 bases and J by 0 bases; unmatched bases: 7. From germline, CDR1 is MNHEY and CDR2 SMNVEV (reference sequence). The CDR3 has 16 amino acids. The chain's CDR3 is CASSPGTGASSYEQYF. In DNA, the CDR3 is TGTGCCAGCAGTCCAGGGACAGGGGCTAGCTCCTACGAGCAGTACTTC.

The chain employs TRBV11-3 and TRBJ2-3, with 14 nucleotides matching TRBD2. V lost 9 bases, J lost 3 bases, and 11 bases stayed unmatched. The V gene's germline CDR1 is SGHNT and CDR2 YENEEA. This CDR3 is built from 17 residues. CDR3 region: CASTRGLAGEGTDTQYF. CDR3 DNA: TGTGCCAGTACACGGGGACTAGCGGGAGAGGGGACAGATACGCAGTATTTT.

The chain couples TRBV2 to TRBJ2-5; the D is unclear. Trimming cost V 8 bases and J 2 bases, with 3 bases left between them. The germline V gene has CDR1 SNHLY and CDR2 FYNNEI. The CDR3 totals 10 residues. The CDR3 DNA reads TGTGCCAGCCTGCAAGAGACCCAGTACTTC. Protein sequence: CASLQETQYF.

The gene calls are TRBV2 and TRBJ2-7, with 11 nucleotides matching TRBD2. After removal of 6 bases from V and 3 bases from J, the junction contained 4 bases not matched to a gene. Germline V gene lookup returns CDR1 SNHLY and CDR2 FYNNEI. This CDR3 has 14 amino acids. The CDR3 is CASRGTSGVYEQYF. Here the CDR3 DNA reads TGTGCCAGCAGAGGGACTAGCGGAGTCTACGAGCAGTACTTC.

Only one count was recorded for this clone. For the CDR3, the DNA is TGTGCCAGCAGTGAAACGAGTTTGGACGGCTTAGGAGGTGAAAAACTGTTTTTT. This translates into CASSETSLDGLGGEKLFF. The chain recombines TRBV6-1 with TRBJ1-4; D is unresolved. This CDR3 has 18 amino acids. V gave up 2 bases and J gave up 7 bases, with 23 bases separating them. The V gene's germline CDR1 is MNHNS and CDR2 SASEGT.

The chain couples TRBV30 to TRBJ2-5; 7 bases are a match to TRBD2. Germline CDR1 GTSNPN, CDR2 SVGIG (reference sequence). This CDR3 contains 13 residues. J lost 1 base, V lost 1 base, and 0 bases had no gene match. CDR3 DNA: TGTGCCTGGAGTGGCGGGGGCCAAGAGACCCAGTACTTC. This translates into CAWSGGGQETQYF.

This chain uses TRBV4-1 with TRBJ2-2; 9 positions match TRBD1. V shed 0 bases, J shed 0 bases, and the junction held 5 bases outside the gene matches. Germline assignment: CDR1 MGHRA and CDR2 YSYEKL. The CDR3 is 18 amino acids. The CDR3 DNA reads as TGCGCCAGCAGCCAAGAATGGACAGGGGCTCCGAACACCGGGGAGCTGTTTTTT. Protein: CASSQEWTGAPNTGELFF.

The rearrangement links TRBV15 to TRBJ2-7; 7 nucleotides align to TRBD2. The CDR3 extends over 14 amino acids. Looked up from germline, CDR1 is LNHNV and CDR2 is YYDKDF (reference sequence). Trimming cost V 5 bases and J 5 bases; bases outside gene matches: 9. CDR3 bases: TGTGCCACCAGCCACAGCGGTGGGGGGGACGAGCAGTACTTC. Translating gives CATSHSGGGDEQYF.

The chain carries TRBV5-6 and TRBJ2-2; D unresolved. The CDR3 contains 17 residues. The ends were cut back, 1 base at V and 1 base at J, with 14 bases in the middle. The germline CDR1 and CDR2 sequences are SGHDT and YYEEEE. CDR3 region: CASSLLVRQRNTGELFF. Written as DNA, the CDR3 is TGTGCCAGCAGCTTGTTAGTGCGGCAGAGGAACACCGGGGAGCTGTTTTTT.

The gene calls are TRBV25-1 and TRBJ2-1; 8 bases align to TRBD2. The germline gives CDR1 MGHDK, CDR2 SYGVNS. V shed 8 bases and J 3 bases; nucleotides not matched to a gene: 12. There are 16 residues in the CDR3. The CDR3, as DNA: TGTGCCAGCGGGACTCCTCTGGCGGGAGGCTACAATGAGCAGTTCTTC. As protein: CASGTPLAGGYNEQFF.

This clone came up once. The rearrangement uses TRBV19 and TRBJ1-2; TRBD1 matches at 12 bases. V was pared by 10 bases and J by 8 bases, with 8 bases of the junction left unmatched. Germline CDR1 is LNHDA and CDR2 is SQIVND (reference sequence). The CDR3 runs to 13 residues. The CDR3 DNA sequence: TGTGCCACCTACCGGGACAGGGGGCGAGGCTACACCTTC. Translation gives CATYRDRGRGYTF.

The chain has TRBV5-1 and TRBJ2-1; 9 nucleotides align to TRBD2. Germline V gene lookup returns CDR1 SGHRS and CDR2 YFSETQ. V shed 4 bases, J shed 7 bases, and the junction held 12 bases outside the gene matches. This CDR3 contains 16 residues. In DNA, the CDR3 is TGCGCCAGCAGCGGTCTTGCGGGAGGGCTCGGGAATGAGCAGTTCTTC. The encoded protein is CASSGLAGGLGNEQFF. Using reference TRBV5-1 and TRBJ2-1 for the parts outside the CDR3, the full variable domain is KAGVTQTPRYLIKTRGQQVTLSCSPISGHRSVSWYQQTPGQGLQFLFEYFSETQRNKGNFPGRFSGRQFSNSRSEMNVSTLELGDSALYLCASSGLAGGLGNEQFFGPGTRLTVL.

This clone appeared once. The chain couples TRBV10-1 to TRBJ2-5; 7 bases are a match to TRBD2. TRBJ2-7 matches the DNA end more closely, so the J call is doubtful. The length of the CDR3 is 13 residues. The germline gives CDR1 WNHNN, CDR2 SYGVQD (reference sequence). The CDR3 nucleotides read TGCGCCAGCAGTGAAGGCGGGAGCTACGAGCAGTACTTC. It is translated as CASSEGGSYEQYF.

J is TRBJ2-5 and V is TRBV30; tentative D call: TRBD1 (5 bases). Germline V lookup: CDR1 GTSNPN, CDR2 SVGIG (reference sequence). V lost 2 bases and J 5 bases, leaving 12 bases between the germline ends. The CDR3 totals 13 residues. The CDR3 sequence is CAWSNRNGETQYF. In DNA form, the CDR3 reads TGTGCCTGGAGTAACAGGAATGGTGAGACCCAGTACTTC. Complete variable domain (other parts from reference TRBV30 and TRBJ2-5): SQTIHQWPATLVQPVGSPLSLECTVEGTSNPNLYWYRQAAGRGLQLLFYSVGIGQISSEVPQNLSASRPQDRQFILSSKKLLLSDSGFYLCAWSNRNGETQYFGPGTRLLVL.

This clone was detected a few times. The chain is built from TRBV7-2 and TRBJ2-7; possible D gene TRBD1, 6 bases. Germline-derived CDR1 and CDR2 are SGHTA and FQGNSA. This CDR3 contains 16 residues. V was trimmed by 3 bases and J by 2 bases, leaving 17 bases between them. CDR3 bases: TGTGCCAGCAGCTTGCGGTCAGGGGACCTAACCTACGAGCAGTACTTC. This codes for CASSLRSGDLTYEQYF.

The gene calls are TRBV30 and TRBJ2-1; D may be TRBD2 (5 bases). The ends were cut back, 4 bases at V and 2 bases at J, with 15 bases in the middle. CDR1 GTSNPN and CDR2 SVGIG come from the germline V gene (reference sequence). The CDR3 has 15 amino acids. The CDR3 coding sequence is TGTGCCTGGAAAGTGGACTTGAGGGCCTACAATGAGCAGTTCTTC. Its protein product is CAWKVDLRAYNEQFF.